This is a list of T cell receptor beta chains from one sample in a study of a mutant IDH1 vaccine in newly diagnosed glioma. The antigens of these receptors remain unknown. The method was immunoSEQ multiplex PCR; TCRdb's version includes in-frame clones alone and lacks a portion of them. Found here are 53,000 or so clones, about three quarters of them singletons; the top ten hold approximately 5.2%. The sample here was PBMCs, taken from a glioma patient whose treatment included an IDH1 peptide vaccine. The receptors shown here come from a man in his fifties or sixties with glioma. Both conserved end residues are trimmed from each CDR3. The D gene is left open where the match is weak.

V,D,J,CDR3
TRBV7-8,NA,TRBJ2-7,ASSLGEVAYEQY
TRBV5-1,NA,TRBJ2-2,ASKRNTGELF
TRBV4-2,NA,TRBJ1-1,ASSQGRGRGTEAF
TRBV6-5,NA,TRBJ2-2,ASSYSIEAGELF
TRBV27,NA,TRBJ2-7,ASSLKDPYEQY
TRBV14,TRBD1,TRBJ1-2,ASSQAPGGVYGYT
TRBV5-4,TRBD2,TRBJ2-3,ASSGVSGGEGTQY
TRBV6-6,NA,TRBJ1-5,ASGLTASNQPQH
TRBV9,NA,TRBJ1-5,ASSLGGGGQPQH
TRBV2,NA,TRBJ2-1,ASTRLDKVDEQF
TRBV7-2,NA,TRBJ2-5,ASSTNVRETQY
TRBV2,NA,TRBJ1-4,ASERSFNEKLF
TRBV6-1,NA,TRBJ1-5,ASSEAQGLNQPQH
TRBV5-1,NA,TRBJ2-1,ASSPVGEAYNEQF
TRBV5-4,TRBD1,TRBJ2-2,ASSSQGAGTGELF